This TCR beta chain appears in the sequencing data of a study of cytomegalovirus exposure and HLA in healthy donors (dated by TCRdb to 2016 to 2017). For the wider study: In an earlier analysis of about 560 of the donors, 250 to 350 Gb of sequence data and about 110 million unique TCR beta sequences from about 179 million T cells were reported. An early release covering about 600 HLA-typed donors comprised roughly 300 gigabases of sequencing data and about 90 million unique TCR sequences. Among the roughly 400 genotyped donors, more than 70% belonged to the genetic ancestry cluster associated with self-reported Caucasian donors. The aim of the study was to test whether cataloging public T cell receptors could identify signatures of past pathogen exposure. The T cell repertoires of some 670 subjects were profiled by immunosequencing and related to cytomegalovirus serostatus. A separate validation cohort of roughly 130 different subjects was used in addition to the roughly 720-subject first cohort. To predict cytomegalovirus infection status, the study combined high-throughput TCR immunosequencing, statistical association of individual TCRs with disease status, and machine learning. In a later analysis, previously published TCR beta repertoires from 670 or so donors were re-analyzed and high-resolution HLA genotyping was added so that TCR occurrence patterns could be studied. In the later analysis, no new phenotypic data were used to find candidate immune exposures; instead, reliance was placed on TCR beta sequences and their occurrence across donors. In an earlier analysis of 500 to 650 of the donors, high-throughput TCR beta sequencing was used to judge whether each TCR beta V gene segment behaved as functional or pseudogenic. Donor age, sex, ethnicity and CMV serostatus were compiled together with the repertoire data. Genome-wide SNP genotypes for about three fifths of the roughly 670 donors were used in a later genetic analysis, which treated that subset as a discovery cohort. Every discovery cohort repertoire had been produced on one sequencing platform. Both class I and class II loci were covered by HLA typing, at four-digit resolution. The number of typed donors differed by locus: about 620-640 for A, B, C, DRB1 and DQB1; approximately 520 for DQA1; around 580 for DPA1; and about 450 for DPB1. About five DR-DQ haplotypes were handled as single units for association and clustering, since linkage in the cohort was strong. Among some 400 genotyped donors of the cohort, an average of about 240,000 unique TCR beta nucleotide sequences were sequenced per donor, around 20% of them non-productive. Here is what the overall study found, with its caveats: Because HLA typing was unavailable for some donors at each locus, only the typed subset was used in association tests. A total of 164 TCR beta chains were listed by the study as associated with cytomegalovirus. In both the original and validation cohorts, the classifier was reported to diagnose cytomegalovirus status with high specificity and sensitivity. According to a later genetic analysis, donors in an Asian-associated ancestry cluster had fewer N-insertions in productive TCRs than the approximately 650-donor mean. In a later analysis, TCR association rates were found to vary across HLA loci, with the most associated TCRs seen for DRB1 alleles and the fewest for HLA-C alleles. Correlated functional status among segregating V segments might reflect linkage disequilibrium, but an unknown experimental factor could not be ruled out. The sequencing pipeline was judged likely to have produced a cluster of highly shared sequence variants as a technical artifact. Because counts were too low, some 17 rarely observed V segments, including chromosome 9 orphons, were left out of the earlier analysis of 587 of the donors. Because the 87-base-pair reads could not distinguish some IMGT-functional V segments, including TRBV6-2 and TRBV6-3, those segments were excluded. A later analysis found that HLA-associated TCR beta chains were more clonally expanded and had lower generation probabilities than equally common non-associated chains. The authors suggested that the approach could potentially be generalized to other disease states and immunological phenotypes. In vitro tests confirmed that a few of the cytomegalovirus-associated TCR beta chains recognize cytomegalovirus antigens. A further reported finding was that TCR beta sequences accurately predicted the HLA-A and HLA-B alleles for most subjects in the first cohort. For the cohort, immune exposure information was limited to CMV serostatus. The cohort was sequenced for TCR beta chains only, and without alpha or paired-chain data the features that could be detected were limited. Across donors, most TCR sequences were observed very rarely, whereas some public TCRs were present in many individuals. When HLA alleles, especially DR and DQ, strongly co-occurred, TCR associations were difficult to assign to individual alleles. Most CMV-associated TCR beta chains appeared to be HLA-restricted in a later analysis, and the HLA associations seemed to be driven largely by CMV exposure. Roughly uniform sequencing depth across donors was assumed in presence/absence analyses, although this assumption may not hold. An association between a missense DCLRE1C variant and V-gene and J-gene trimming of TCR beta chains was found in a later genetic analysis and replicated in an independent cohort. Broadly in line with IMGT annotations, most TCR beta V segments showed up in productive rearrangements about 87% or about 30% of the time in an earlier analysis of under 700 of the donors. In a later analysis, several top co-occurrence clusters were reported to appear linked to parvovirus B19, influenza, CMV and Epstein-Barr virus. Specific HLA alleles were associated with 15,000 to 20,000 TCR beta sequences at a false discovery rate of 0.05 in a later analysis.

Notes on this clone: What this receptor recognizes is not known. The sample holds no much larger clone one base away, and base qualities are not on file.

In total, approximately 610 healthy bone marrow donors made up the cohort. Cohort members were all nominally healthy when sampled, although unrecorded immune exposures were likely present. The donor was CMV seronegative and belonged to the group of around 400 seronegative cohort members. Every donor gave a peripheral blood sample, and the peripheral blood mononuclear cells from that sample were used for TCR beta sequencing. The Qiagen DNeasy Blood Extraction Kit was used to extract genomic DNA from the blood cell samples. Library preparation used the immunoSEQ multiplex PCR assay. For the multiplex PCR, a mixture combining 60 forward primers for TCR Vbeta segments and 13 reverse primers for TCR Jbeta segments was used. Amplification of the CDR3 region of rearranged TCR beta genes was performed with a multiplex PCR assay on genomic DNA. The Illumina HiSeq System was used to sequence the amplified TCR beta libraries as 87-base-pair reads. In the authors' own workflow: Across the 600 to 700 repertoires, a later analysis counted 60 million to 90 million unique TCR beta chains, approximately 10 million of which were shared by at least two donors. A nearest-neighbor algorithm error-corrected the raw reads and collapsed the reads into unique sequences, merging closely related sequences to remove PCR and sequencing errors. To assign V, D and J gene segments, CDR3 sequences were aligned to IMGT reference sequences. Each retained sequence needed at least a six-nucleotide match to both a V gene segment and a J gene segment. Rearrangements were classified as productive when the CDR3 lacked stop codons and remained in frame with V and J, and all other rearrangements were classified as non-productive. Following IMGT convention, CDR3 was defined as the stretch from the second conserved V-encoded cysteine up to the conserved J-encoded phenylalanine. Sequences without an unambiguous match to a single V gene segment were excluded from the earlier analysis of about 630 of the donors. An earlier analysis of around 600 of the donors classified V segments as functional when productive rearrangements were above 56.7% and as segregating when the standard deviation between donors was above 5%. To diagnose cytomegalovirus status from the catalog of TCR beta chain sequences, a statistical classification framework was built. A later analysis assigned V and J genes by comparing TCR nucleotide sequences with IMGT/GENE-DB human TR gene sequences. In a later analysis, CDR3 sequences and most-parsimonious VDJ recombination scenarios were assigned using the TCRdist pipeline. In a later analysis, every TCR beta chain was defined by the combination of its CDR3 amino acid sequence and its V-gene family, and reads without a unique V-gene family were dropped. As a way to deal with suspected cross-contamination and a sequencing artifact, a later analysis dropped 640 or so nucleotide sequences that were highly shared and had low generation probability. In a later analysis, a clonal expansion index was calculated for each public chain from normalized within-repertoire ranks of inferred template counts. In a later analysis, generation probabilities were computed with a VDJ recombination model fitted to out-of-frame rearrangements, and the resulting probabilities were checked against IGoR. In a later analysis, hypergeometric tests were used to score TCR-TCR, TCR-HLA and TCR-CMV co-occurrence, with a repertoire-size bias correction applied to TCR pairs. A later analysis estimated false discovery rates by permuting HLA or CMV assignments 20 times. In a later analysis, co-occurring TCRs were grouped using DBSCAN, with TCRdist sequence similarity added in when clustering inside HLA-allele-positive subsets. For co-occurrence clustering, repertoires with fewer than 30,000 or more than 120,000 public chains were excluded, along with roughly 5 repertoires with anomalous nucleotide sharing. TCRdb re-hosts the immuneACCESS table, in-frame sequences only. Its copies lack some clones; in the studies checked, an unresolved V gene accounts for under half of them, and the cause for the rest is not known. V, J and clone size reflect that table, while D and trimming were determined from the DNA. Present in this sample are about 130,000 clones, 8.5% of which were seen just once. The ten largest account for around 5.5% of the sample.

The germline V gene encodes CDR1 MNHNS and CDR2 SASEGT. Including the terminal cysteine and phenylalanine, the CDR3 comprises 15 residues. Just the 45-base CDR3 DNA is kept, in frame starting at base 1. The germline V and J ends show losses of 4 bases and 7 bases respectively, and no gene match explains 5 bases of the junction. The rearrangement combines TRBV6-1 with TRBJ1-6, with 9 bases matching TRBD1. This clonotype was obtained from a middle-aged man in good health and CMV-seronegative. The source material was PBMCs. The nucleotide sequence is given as TGTGCCAGCAGTGTTCACAGGGGGCAGAATTCACCCCTCCACTTT. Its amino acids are CASSVHRGQNSPLHF.